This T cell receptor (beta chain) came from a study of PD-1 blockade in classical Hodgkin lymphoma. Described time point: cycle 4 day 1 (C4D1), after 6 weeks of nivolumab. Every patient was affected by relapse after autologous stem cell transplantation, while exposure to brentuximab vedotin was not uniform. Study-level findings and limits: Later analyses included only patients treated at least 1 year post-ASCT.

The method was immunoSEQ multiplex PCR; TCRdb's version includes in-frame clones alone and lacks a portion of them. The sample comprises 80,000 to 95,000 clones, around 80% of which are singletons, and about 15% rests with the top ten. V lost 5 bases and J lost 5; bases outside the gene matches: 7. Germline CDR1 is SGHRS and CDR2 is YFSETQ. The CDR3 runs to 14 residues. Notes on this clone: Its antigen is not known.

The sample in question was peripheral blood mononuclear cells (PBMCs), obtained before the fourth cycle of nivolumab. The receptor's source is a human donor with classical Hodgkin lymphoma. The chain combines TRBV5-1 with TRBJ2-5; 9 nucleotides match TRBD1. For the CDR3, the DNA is TGCGCCAGCAGAACTACAGGGGGCCGGGAGACCCAGTACTTC. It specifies CASRTTGGRETQYF.